The T cell receptor (beta chain) described here comes from a study of post-analysis software for immune sequencing data. This clonotype was recorded a few times. Antigen unknown. The authors incorporated unique molecular identifiers into the TCR beta cDNA libraries. A single record per CDR3 protein comes from TCRdb applying MiXCR to the PCR reads. The table includes fewer than 850,000 distinct CDR3 sequences, approximately 44% detected once. V was pared by 5 bases and J by 8 bases, with 26 bases of the junction left unmatched. CDR3 length: 20 residues. Findings and caveats of the study: There were roughly 5 TRBV segments more frequent in patients than controls, and TRBV5-6, TRBV5-1 and TRBV20-1 were among them.

This rearrangement joins TRBV12-3 or TRBV12-4 to TRBJ2-1; 8 bases match TRBD2. The TCR originated in a girl aged 10 to 17 with multiple sclerosis. Sequenced sample: blood. CDR3 DNA: TGTGCCAGCAGTCCGGCGACCGGGACCTCCCGAACGGGACTAGTGGATGAGCAGTTCTTC. It specifies CASSPATGTSRTGLVDEQFF.